This T cell receptor (beta chain) was found in a study of blood T cell repertoires in COVID-19. Background on the study: Material from acute and convalescent COVID-19 was sourced from the United States, Italy and Spain. The analysed material was cDNA or gDNA that came from T cells, B-cell-depleted T cells, or PBMCs.

The germline gives CDR1 MNHEY, CDR2 SVGAGI. The CDR3 loop spans 13 amino acids. Trimming cost V 4 bases and J 7 bases, with 14 bases left between them. Sequencing used immunoSEQ multiplex PCR; TCRdb keeps in-frame clones, though not all of them. Among about 180,000 clones listed, roughly 80% were seen once. This clonotype originated in a woman between 65 and 79 years old with COVID-19, enrolled during active disease. V usage is TRBV6-5 and J usage is TRBJ2-7, with a possible D match to TRBD2 (5 bases). Sequenced: peripheral blood. CDR3 sequence (DNA): TGTGCCAGCAGTTCCTACGTCGCGGGTGAGCAGTACTTC. Its translation is CASSSYVAGEQYF.